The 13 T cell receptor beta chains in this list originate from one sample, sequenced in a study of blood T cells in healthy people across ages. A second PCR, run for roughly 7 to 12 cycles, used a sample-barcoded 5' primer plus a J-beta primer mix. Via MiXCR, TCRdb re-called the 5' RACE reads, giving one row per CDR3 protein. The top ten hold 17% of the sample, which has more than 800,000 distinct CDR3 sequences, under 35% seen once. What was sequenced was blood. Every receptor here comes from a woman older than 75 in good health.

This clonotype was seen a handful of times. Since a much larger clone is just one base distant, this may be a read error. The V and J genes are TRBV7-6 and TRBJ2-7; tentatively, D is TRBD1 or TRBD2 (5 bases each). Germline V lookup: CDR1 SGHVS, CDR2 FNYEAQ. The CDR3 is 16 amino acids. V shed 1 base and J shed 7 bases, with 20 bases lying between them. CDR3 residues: CASSLVARGLDNEQYF. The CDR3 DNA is TGTGCCAGCAGCTTAGTTGCGAGGGGTCTCGACAATGAGCAGTACTTC. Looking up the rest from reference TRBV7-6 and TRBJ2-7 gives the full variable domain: GAGVSQSPRYKVTKRGQDVALRCDPISGHVSLYWYRQALGQGPEFLTYFNYEAQQDKSGLPNDRFSAERPEGSISTLTIQRTEQRDSAMYRCASSLVARGLDNEQYFGPGTRLTVT.

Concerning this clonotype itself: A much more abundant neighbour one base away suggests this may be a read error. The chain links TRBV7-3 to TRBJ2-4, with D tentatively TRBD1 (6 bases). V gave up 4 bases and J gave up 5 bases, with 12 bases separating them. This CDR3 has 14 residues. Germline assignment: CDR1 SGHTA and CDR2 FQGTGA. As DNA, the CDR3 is TGTGCCAGCAGCTGTGGGAACAGGGAAAACATTCAGTACTTC. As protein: CASSCGNRENIQYF.

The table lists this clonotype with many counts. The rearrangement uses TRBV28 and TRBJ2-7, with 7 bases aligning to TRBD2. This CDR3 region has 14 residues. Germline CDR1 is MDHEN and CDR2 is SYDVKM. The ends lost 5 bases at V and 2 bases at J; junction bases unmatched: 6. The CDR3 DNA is TGTGCCAGCAGTCGGGGGGTGGGCCCCTACGAGCAGTACTTC. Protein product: CASSRGVGPYEQYF. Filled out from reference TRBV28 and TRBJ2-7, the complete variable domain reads DVKVTQSSRYLVKRTGEKVFLECVQDMDHENMFWYRQDPGLGLRLIYFSYDVKMKEKGDIPEGYSVSREKKERFSLILESASTNQTSMYLCASSRGVGPYEQYFGPGTRLTVT.

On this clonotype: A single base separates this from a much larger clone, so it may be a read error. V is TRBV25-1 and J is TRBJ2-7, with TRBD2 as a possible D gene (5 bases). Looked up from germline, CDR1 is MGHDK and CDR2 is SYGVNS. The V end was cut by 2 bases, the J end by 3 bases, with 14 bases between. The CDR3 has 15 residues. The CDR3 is CASSETGILCYEQYF. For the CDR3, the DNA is TGTGCCAGCAGTGAAACCGGGATCCTGTGCTACGAGCAGTACTTC.

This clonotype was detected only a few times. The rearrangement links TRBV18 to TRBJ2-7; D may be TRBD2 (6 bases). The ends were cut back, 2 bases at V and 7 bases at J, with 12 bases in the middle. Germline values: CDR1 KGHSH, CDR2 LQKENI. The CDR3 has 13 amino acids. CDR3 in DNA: TGTGCCAGCTCACCATCCGCGGGGAATGAGCAGTACTTC. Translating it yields CASSPSAGNEQYF.

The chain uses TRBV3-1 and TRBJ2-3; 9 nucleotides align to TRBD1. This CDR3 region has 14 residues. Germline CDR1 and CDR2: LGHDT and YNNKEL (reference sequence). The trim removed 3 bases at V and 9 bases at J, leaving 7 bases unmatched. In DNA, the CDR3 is TGTGCCAGCAGCCAGGAGGGGACAGGGAGGACGCAGTATTTT. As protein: CASSQEGTGRTQYF.

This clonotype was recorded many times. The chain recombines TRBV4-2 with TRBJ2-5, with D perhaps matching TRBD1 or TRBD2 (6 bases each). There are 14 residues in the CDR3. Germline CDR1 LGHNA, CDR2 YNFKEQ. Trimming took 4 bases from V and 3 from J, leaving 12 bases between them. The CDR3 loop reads CASSRARGEETQYF. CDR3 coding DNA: TGTGCCAGCAGCCGCGCTAGGGGGGAAGAGACCCAGTACTTC.

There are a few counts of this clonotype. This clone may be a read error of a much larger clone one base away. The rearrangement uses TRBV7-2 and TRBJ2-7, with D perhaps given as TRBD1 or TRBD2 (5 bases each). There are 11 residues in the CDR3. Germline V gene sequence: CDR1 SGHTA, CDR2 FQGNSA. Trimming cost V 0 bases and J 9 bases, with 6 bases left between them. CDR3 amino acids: CASSLAGGQYF. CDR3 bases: TGTGCCAGCAGCTTAGCTGGGGGGCAGTACTTC.

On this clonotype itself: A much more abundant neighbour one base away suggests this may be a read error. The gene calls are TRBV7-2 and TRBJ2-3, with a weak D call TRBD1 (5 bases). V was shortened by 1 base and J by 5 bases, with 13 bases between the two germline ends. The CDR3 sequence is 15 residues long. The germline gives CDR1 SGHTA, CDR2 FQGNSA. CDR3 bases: TGTGCCAGCAGCTTAGTGGGGCTAGTGTTAGATACGCAGTATTTT. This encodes CASSLVGLVLDTQYF.

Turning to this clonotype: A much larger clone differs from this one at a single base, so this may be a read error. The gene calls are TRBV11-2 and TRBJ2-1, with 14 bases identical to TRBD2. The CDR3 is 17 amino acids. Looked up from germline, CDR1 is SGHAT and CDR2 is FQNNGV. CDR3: CASSSWTSGGTYDEQFF. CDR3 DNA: TGTGCCAGCAGCTCCTGGACTAGCGGGGGGACCTACGATGAGCAGTTCTTC.

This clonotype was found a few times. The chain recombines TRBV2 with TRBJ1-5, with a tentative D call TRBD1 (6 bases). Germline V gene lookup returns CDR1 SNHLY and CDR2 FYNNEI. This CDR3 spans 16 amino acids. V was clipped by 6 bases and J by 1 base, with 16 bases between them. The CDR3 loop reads CASSFLGTQSNQPQHF. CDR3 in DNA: TGTGCCAGCAGCTTTCTAGGGACACAGAGCAATCAGCCCCAGCATTTT.

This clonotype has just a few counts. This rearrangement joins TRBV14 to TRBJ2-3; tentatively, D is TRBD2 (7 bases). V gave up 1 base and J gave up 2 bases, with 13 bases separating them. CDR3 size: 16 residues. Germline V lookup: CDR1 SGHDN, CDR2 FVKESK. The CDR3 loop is CASSQVGGAPTDTQYF. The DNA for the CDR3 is TGTGCCAGCAGCCAAGTAGGGGGGGCCCCCACAGATACGCAGTATTTT.

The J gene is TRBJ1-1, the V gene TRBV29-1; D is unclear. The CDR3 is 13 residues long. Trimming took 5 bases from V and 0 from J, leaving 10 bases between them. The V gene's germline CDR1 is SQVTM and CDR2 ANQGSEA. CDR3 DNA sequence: TGCAGCGTTTGGTTACCTATGAACACTGAAGCTTTCTTT. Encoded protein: CSVWLPMNTEAFF.